This TCR beta chain emerged from a study of radiotherapy plus CTLA-4 blockade in lung cancer. Across the whole study: Objective responses emerged in 15% to 20% of patients, and roughly 32% attained disease control.

Lung cancer patients with chemo-refractory metastatic non-small-cell disease were given focal radiation plus CTLA-4 blockade with ipilimumab. Clones were sequenced by immunoSEQ multiplex PCR, and TCRdb holds only the in-frame ones, with some missing. The sample lists tens of thousands of clones; approximately 77% were seen once. Overall study results and limits: Increased serum interferon-beta after radiation also reportedly predicted response strongly. In blood, after radiotherapy plus ipilimumab, tumor-derived TCR clones expanded.

The V gene end was trimmed by 6 bases and the J gene end by 6 bases; junction bases not matched to a gene: 9. The CDR3 consists of 14 residues. Germline-derived CDR1 and CDR2 are LNHDA and SQIVND (reference sequence). In regard to this clone: Antigen specificity is unknown.

The chain couples TRBV19 to TRBJ1-2; 8 bases are a match to TRBD1. Source: peripheral blood, taken from a patient treated with radiotherapy plus ipilimumab. This receptor was taken from a human donor with non-small cell lung cancer whose response to radiotherapy plus ipilimumab could not be evaluated. In DNA, the CDR3 is TGTGCCAGTAGGACGACAGGGGTCGAGAATGGCTACACCTTC. Translation gives CASRTTGVENGYTF.